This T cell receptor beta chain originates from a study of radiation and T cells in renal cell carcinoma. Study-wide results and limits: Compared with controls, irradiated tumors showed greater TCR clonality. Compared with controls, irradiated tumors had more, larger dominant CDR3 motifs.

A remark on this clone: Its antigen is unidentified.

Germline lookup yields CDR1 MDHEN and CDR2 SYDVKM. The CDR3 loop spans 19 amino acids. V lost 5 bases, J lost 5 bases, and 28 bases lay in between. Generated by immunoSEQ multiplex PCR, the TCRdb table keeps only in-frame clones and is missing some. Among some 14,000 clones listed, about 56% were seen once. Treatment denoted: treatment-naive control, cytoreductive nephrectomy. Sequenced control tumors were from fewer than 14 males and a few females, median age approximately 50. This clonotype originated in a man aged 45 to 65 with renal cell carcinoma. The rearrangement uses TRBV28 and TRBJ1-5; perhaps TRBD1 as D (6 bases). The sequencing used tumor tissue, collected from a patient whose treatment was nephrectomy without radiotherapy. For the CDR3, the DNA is TGTGCCAGCAGTCCTAACCCAGACAGGTGGCCAGGCGGTGATCAGCCCCAGCATTTT. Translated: CASSPNPDRWPGGDQPQHF.